Below are 9 T cell receptor beta chains sequenced from a single sample in a study of identical twins. TCRdb processed the 5' RACE reads anew with MiXCR; each CDR3 protein has one entry. The table lists roughly 690,000 distinct CDR3 sequences, around 20% of them singletons, with more than 4% in the top ten. The data were also submitted as part of a second study, on T cells expressing NK-cell markers.

Sequenced input: PBMCs. All receptors come from a woman aged 18-29 years in good health.

Many counts were recorded for this clonotype. This chain joins TRBV20-1 and TRBJ2-3; TRBD2 is a possible D gene (5 bases). Germline CDR1 and CDR2: DFQATT and SNEGSKA (reference sequence). CDR3 length equals 14 residues. With 1 base removed from V and 2 bases from J, the gap between germline ends came to 10 bases. CDR3 protein: CSARARVYTDTQYF. Written as DNA, the CDR3 is TGCAGTGCTAGAGCGCGGGTATACACAGATACGCAGTATTTT.

This clonotype turned up a few times. The J gene is TRBJ1-2, the V gene TRBV12-3 or TRBV12-4; 9 bases fit TRBD1. The CDR3 spans 13 residues. V shed 6 bases, J shed 6 bases, and the junction held 5 bases outside the gene matches. CDR3 coding DNA: TGTGCCAGCAGACAGGGGGCCGTGGATGGCTACACCTTC. Encoded protein: CASRQGAVDGYTF.

This clonotype was counted at least ten times. The chain joins TRBV29-1 to TRBJ2-1; D uncertain. The V end was cut by 5 bases, the J end by 8 bases, with 16 bases between. Germline values: CDR1 SQVTM, CDR2 ANQGSEA. This CDR3 region has 13 residues. In DNA, the CDR3 is TGCAGCGTTTTCGACTTGGTGGTCCATGAGCAGTTCTTC. Its protein is CSVFDLVVHEQFF.

This clonotype was seen only a few times. The V and J genes are TRBV12-3 or TRBV12-4 and TRBJ1-1; D is perhaps TRBD1 (5 bases). The CDR3 covers 14 residues. V was cut by 1 base and J by 2 bases, with 8 bases left in between. The CDR3 sequence is CASSLGQINTEAFF. The CDR3 nucleotides read TGTGCCAGCAGTTTAGGACAGATAAACACTGAAGCTTTCTTT.

This clonotype appeared a few times. This rearrangement joins TRBV5-1 to TRBJ1-3; TRBD1 matches at 7 bases. V gave up 0 bases and J gave up 4 bases; unmatched junction bases: 7. The CDR3 is made up of 16 amino acids. The germline CDR1 and CDR2 sequences are SGHRS and YFSETQ. Written as DNA, the CDR3 is TGCGCCAGCAGCTTGGAAGGGGGCGCGACGGGAAACACCATATATTTT. Residues: CASSLEGGATGNTIYF.

This clonotype was found a few times. The rearrangement uses TRBV6-1 and TRBJ2-7; TRBD2 agrees at 9 bases. Germline CDR1 and CDR2: MNHNS and SASEGT. The V gene end was trimmed by 5 bases and the J gene end by 1 base; junction bases not matched to a gene: 3. This CDR3 region has 14 residues. CDR3 bases: TGTGCCAGCAGTCGACTAGCGGAGTCCTACGAGCAGTACTTC. This sequence encodes CASSRLAESYEQYF.

The chain is built from TRBV25-1 and TRBJ2-5; TRBD2 agrees at 8 bases. V lost 3 bases to trimming and J lost 1 base; unmatched junction nucleotides: 10. From germline, CDR1 is MGHDK and CDR2 SYGVNS. This CDR3 is built from 17 residues. The CDR3, as DNA: TGTGCCAGCAGTGATCGGCCCATTGCGGGGGGCCAAGAGACCCAGTACTTC. It encodes CASSDRPIAGGQETQYF.

This clonotype has a handful of counts. V is TRBV7-9 and J is TRBJ2-3; no reliable D call. This CDR3 spans 17 amino acids. Trimming shortened V by 0 bases and J by 2 bases, and 15 bases separated the two germline ends. The germline V gene encodes CDR1 SEHNR and CDR2 FQNEAQ (reference sequence). The CDR3: CASSLALGSIVTDTQYF. The DNA for the CDR3 is TGTGCCAGCAGCTTAGCGCTAGGTAGTATAGTCACAGATACGCAGTATTTT.

The table lists this clonotype with a few counts. The rearrangement uses TRBV20-1 and TRBJ1-1; D unclear. Germline lookup yields CDR1 DFQATT and CDR2 SNEGSKA (reference sequence). The CDR3 has 13 amino acids. V was clipped by 7 bases and J by 1 base, with 13 bases between them. CDR3 bases: TGCAGTGGAAGCAGACCAAGGAACACTGAAGCTTTCTTT. Protein: CSGSRPRNTEAFF.